The clone carrying this T cell receptor (beta chain) has just a few counts. Its antigen is currently unknown. The entry originates in a study of T-cell reconstitution after alpha-beta-depleted transplantation in children. TCRbeta library preparation incorporated unique molecular identifiers. TCRdb analysed the PCR reads with MiXCR anew, one entry per CDR3 protein. The sample includes hundreds of thousands of distinct CDR3 sequences, 10% to 15% of them seen just once. Regarding the study as a whole: Among T cells one year after transplant, newly produced cells accounted for most counts and diversity. Expanded graft clones numbering several hundred reportedly gave rise to alpha-beta T cells about two months after transplant.

This receptor was obtained from a male patient aged 10 to 17 who had a stem cell transplant for acute myeloid leukemia, so the T cells may come from the graft donor. This sample comprised PBMCs, mostly from graft donor cells, obtained 360 days after TCRalphabeta/CD19-depleted stem cell transplant.

The CDR3 DNA is TGCAGCGTGCGAGCGGGGATAGGCACAGATACGCAGTATTTT. Protein: CSVRAGIGTDTQYF. This sequence joins TRBV29-1 and TRBJ2-3; 7 bases map to TRBD2. This CDR3 comprises 14 residues. V gave up 6 bases and J gave up 1 base; unmatched junction bases: 7. Germline loops: CDR1 SQVTM, CDR2 ANQGSEA.